The 6 T cell receptor beta chains in this list originate from one sample, sequenced in a study of blood T cell repertoires in COVID-19. Generated by immunoSEQ multiplex PCR, the TCRdb table keeps only in-frame clones and is missing some. The sample yields roughly 260,000 clones, 80% to 90% seen once. The source material was PBMCs or T cells enriched from blood (not recorded which). The receptors come from a woman aged 45-60 years who had recovered from COVID-19.

The V and J genes are TRBV14 and TRBJ2-1; a possible D gene is TRBD2 (6 bases). Germline V lookup: CDR1 SGHDN, CDR2 FVKESK. The ends were cut back, 7 bases at V and 2 bases at J, with 12 bases in the middle. The CDR3 extends over 14 amino acids. CDR3 protein: CASTKDYPYNEQFF. CDR3 sequence (DNA): TGTGCCAGCACCAAGGACTACCCCTACAATGAGCAGTTCTTC.

This clone appeared a single time. Other DNA sequences in this sample translate to the same CDR3. This rearrangement joins TRBV6-5 to TRBJ1-3, with D maybe TRBD1 (5 bases). Germline V gene lookup returns CDR1 MNHEY and CDR2 SVGAGI. V shed 2 bases and J shed 0 bases, with 11 bases lying between them. CDR3 length: 16 amino acids. The CDR3 DNA reads as TGTGCCAGCAGTTACCGTCAGGGAGGCTCTGGAAACACCATATATTTT. It is translated as CASSYRQGGSGNTIYF.

The rearrangement uses TRBV7-6 and TRBJ2-3; a weak D match, TRBD2 (6 bases). The length of the CDR3 is 15 residues. Germline V lookup: CDR1 SGHVS, CDR2 FNYEAQ. The germline V and J ends were trimmed by 2 bases and 2 bases, with 11 bases remaining between them. The DNA for the CDR3 is TGTGCCAGCAGCTTACCAACGGGAGCCACAGATACGCAGTATTTT. Protein sequence: CASSLPTGATDTQYF.

V gene TRBV6-6 combines with J gene TRBJ2-1; TRBD1 agrees at 8 bases. V was pared by 5 bases and J by 0 bases, with 12 bases of the junction left unmatched. Germline V gene sequence: CDR1 MNHNY, CDR2 SVGAGI (reference sequence). The CDR3 sequence is 18 residues long. The DNA for the CDR3 is TGTGCCAGCAGTCACGAGAGACAGGGGTTAGGCTCCTACAATGAGCAGTTCTTC. Translating it yields CASSHERQGLGSYNEQFF.

This sequence joins TRBV7-2 and TRBJ2-7, with TRBD2 identical over 7 bases. This CDR3 is built from 15 residues. Germline V gene data show CDR1 as SGHTA and CDR2 as FQGNSA. Unmatched junction bases numbered 8, after V lost 1 base and J lost 5 bases. CDR3 in amino acids: CASSLEGIGRDEQYF. In DNA form, the CDR3 reads TGTGCCAGCAGCTTAGAAGGGATTGGGAGGGACGAGCAGTACTTC.

This CDR3 reads CASSPTGRAGYTF. The CDR3 nucleotides read TGTGCCAGCAGCCCCACAGGGAGGGCTGGCTACACCTTC. The chain couples TRBV3-1 (or the pseudogene TRBV3-2) to TRBJ1-2, with D perhaps matching TRBD1 (6 bases). The length of the CDR3 is 13 residues. The V gene lost 4 bases and the J gene lost 7 bases, with 13 bases spanning the gap. CDR1 is LGHDT, CDR2 YNNKEL, per germline (reference sequence).